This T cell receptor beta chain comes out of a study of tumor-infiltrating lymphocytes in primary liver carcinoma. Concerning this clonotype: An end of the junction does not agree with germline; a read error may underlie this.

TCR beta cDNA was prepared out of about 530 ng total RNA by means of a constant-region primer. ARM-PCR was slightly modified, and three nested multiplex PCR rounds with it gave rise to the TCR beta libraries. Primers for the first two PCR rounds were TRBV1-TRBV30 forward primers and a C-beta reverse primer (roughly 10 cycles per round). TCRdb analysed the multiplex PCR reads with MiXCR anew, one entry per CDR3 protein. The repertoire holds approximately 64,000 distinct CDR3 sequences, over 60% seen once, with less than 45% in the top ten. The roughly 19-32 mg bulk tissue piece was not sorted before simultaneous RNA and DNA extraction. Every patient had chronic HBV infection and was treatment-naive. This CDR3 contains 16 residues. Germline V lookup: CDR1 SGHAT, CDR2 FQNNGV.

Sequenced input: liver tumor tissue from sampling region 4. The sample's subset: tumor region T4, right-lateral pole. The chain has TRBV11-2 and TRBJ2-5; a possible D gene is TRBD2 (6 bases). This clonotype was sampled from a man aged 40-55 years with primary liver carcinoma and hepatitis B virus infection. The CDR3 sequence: CVSSQSPGGGKETQYF. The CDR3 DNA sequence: TGTGTCAGCAGCCAAAGTCCTGGTGGGGGGAAAGAGACGCAGTACTTC.